This record looks at one T cell receptor (beta chain) sequence and its context. Its specific antigen is unknown. Base qualities were left out, and no much larger clone turns up one base away. This sample is part of a study of cytotoxic CD8 clonotypes in ibrutinib-treated CLL (dated by TCRdb to the early 2020s). Background on the whole study: In this cohort, 15 or so patients were treatment-naive and approximately ten were relapsed/refractory, while around 18 had unmutated IGHV. On average, each sample yielded 255,043 productive templates and under 95,000 productive rearrangements. Of the roughly 79 people in the trial, around 26 had longitudinal samples available. Partial responses were observed in around 25 patients and complete responses in 2; after a median follow-up of about 69 months, remission was maintained in 14 patients and progression was observed in about twelve. Cryopreserved peripheral blood mononuclear cells were collected at three points: before therapy, at response, and at either sustained remission or disease progression. Every remission and progressive disease sample was obtained while ibrutinib was still being received by the patients. Response samples were taken after a median of approximately 12 months on treatment, ranging from roughly 6 to 36 months. General conclusions and limits of the study: Baseline clonality was found to be higher than that of age-matched healthy donors and was strongly correlated with circulating CD8+ T-cell counts. An increase in clonality was observed at ibrutinib response, with clonality remaining stable during sustained remission and falling back toward baseline at progression. Public clonotypes were rare and either shrank or stayed stable during treatment, and the rise in clonality at ibrutinib response reflected expansion of private clonotypes. Sampling times were not matched between sustained-remission and progressing patients, and lymph node repertoires were not studied.

The sample's time point label is to be understood as: about 11 months on ibrutinib. Approximately 2 micrograms of genomic DNA were extracted from cryopreserved PBMCs for TCR beta library preparation. Longitudinal blood samples from CLL patients on ibrutinib monotherapy underwent high-throughput TCR beta sequencing. The patients took part in an open-label, single-center phase 2 trial of ibrutinib monotherapy. The goal of deep resolution MiSeq sequencing was a depth between 1 in 1 million and 1 in 200,000 T cells, and coverage averaged 10x per clonotype. The immunoSEQ hsTCRB Kit was used to generate the TCR beta libraries. In the authors' own workflow: The data were analyzed with ImmunoSEQ Analyzer and ImmunoSEQ Data Assistant, and V, D and J gene assignments followed IMGT definitions. Clonality, which ranges from 0 to 1, was calculated as one minus the normalized Shannon entropy of productive rearrangement frequencies. Public clonotype analysis was restricted to overrepresented clonotypes comprising at least 0.05% of each patient's repertoire. About a dozen repertoires from age-matched healthy donors, obtained from immuneACCESS, served as clonality controls. Entries here come from immuneACCESS through TCRdb and include only in-frame sequences with V and J called. Some clones fail to appear in such tables; in the studies checked, an unresolved V gene covers under half of the shortfall, and the cause of the remainder is unknown. V and J calls and clone size follow that table, whereas D and trimming were derived from the DNA. The sample data list about 130,000 clones, and around three quarters of these were observed just once. Together, the top ten hold over 10% of the sample.

This clonotype was sampled from a human donor with chronic lymphocytic leukemia. Sequenced here: PBMCs, sampled after 12 months of ibrutinib treatment.

This receptor carries the CDR3 CASSLREQGPNEQYF. The nucleotide sequence reads as follows: TGTGCCAGCAGTTTAAGAGAGCAGGGTCCCAACGAGCAGTACTTC. The rearranged chain carries TRBV27 and TRBJ2-7; 5 matching bases give a weak D call of TRBD1. The CDR3 goes from the cysteine to the phenylalanine over 15 residues. Of the read, only the CDR3 DNA is kept; its 45 bases are in frame from base 1. V and J lose 2 bases and 5 bases, and a span of 16 bases separates them. CDR1 MNHEY and CDR2 SMNVEV are derived from the germline V gene (reference sequence).